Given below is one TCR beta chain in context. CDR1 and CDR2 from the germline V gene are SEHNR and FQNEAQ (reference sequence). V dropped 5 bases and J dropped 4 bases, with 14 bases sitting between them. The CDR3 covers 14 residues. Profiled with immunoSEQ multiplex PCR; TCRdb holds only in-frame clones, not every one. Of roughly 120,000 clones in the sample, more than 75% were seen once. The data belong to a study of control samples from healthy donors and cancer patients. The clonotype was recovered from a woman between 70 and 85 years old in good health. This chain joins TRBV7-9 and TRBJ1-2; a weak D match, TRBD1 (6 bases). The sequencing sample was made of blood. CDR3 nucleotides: TGTGCCAGCAGCGTTCAACAGGGTGGCTATGGCTACACCTTC. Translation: CASSVQQGGYGYTF.